The rows below give T cell receptor beta chains drawn from one sample of a study of cytomegalovirus exposure and HLA in healthy donors. The table came from immunoSEQ multiplex PCR; TCRdb's copy has only in-frame clones and leaves some out. This table has 150,000 to 200,000 clones, roughly 70% appearing once. Sequencing was carried out using PBMCs. The receptors were sampled from a woman younger than 45 in good health and CMV-seronegative. Both conserved end residues are part of each CDR3. Fields, in order: V gene, D gene, J gene, clone size, CDR3 protein, CDR3 DNA. The D gene is left open where the match is weak. Rows give clone size only sometimes, using once, few, many, or a class for an expanded clone.

TRBV27	TRBD2	TRBJ2-1	few	CASSPKREIGEQFF	TGTGCCAGCAGTCCAAAGCGGGAGATCGGTGAGCAGTTCTTC
TRBV2	NA	TRBJ1-3	NA	CASSERRGAAGNTIYF	TGTGCCAGCAGTGAAAGGCGGGGGGCGGCTGGAAACACCATATATTTT
TRBV6-6	TRBD1	TRBJ1-2	once	CASSLGLGQGTYGYTF	TGTGCCAGCAGTTTGGGTTTAGGACAGGGTACCTATGGCTACACCTTC
TRBV5-4	TRBD2	TRBJ2-1	NA	CASSKTSGGRFSYNEQFF	TGTGCCAGCAGCAAGACTAGCGGGGGGAGATTTTCCTACAATGAGCAGTTCTTC
TRBV11-3	TRBD2	TRBJ2-3	NA	CASSYGTSGSTDTQYF	TGTGCCAGCAGCTACGGGACTAGCGGGAGCACAGATACGCAGTATTTT
TRBV9	NA	TRBJ1-2	few	CASSPPGVWGYTF	TGTGCCAGCAGCCCTCCCGGGGTGTGGGGCTACACCTTC
TRBV4-3	TRBD2	TRBJ2-1	NA	CASSQVVTGTSGSNEQFF	TGCGCCAGCAGCCAAGTCGTAACCGGGACTAGCGGGAGTAATGAGCAGTTCTTC
TRBV14	TRBD2	TRBJ2-7	NA	CASSRTSGEAYEQYF	TGTGCCAGCAGCCGGACTAGCGGGGAGGCCTACGAGCAGTACTTC
TRBV13	NA	TRBJ2-7	NA	CASSLGGWGVKPSSYEQYF	TGTGCCAGCAGCTTAGGAGGTTGGGGGGTGAAGCCGAGCTCCTACGAGCAGTACTTC
TRBV5-6	NA	TRBJ2-1	NA	CASSPDPTGYNEQFF	TGTGCCAGCAGCCCGGATCCTACAGGGTACAATGAGCAGTTCTTC
TRBV7-2	TRBD1	TRBJ1-2	NA	CASSLWDRDQANYGYTF	TGTGCCAGCAGCTTATGGGACAGGGACCAAGCTAACTATGGCTACACCTTC
TRBV18	NA	TRBJ1-1	NA	CASSPPTEKVGAFF	TGTGCCAGCTCACCACCGACGGAGAAAGTGGGAGCTTTCTTT
TRBV27	TRBD1	TRBJ2-7	NA	CASSPRFRDRRNEQYF	TGTGCCAGCAGCCCTAGGTTCCGGGACAGGAGGAACGAGCAGTACTTC
TRBV5-1	TRBD2	TRBJ2-1	NA	CASSLASGVYNEQFF	TGCGCCAGCAGCTTGGCTAGCGGGGTATACAATGAGCAGTTCTTC
TRBV4-1	NA	TRBJ1-4	NA	CASSLQQGATNEKLFF	TGCGCCAGCAGCCTGCAACAGGGCGCAACTAATGAAAAACTGTTTTTT
TRBV9	NA	TRBJ1-1	NA	CASSAGWANTEAFF	TGTGCCAGCAGCGCCGGTTGGGCGAACACTGAAGCTTTCTTT
TRBV28	NA	TRBJ2-7	NA	CASRSGSRILYEQYF	TGTGCCAGCAGGTCGGGATCCAGAATTCTATACGAGCAGTACTTC
TRBV30	TRBD1	TRBJ1-5	NA	CAWSPGTGGFQPQHF	TGTGCCTGGAGTCCCGGGACAGGGGGCTTTCAGCCCCAGCATTTT
TRBV7-3	TRBD1	TRBJ2-7	few	CASSPQGQGSEQYF	TGTGCCAGCAGCCCGCAGGGACAGGGATCCGAGCAGTACTTC
TRBV5-1	NA	TRBJ1-2	NA	CASSPSQGADGYTF	TGCGCCAGCAGCCCATCTCAAGGGGCTGATGGCTACACCTTC
TRBV7-9	NA	TRBJ2-6	once	CASSVGQQGFSGANVLTF	TGTGCCAGCAGCGTCGGACAGCAGGGCTTTTCTGGGGCCAACGTCCTGACTTTC
TRBV23-1	NA	TRBJ2-5	NA	CASSQSEEQETQYF	TGCGCCAGCAGTCAATCGGAGGAGCAAGAGACCCAGTACTTC
TRBV11-2	NA	TRBJ1-2	NA	CASSLGQRNYGYTF	TGTGCCAGCAGCTTAGGACAGAGGAACTATGGCTACACCTTC
TRBV5-4	TRBD2	TRBJ2-3	NA	CASSLSLAGIRGTDTQYF	TGTGCCAGCAGCTTGTCACTAGCGGGGATTCGAGGCACAGATACGCAGTATTTT
TRBV2	NA	TRBJ1-5	NA	CASRSGNQPQHF	TGTGCCAGCAGATCCGGTAATCAGCCCCAGCATTTT
TRBV4-2	NA	TRBJ1-5	NA	CASSQVGGGNQPQHF	TGTGCCAGCAGCCAAGTCGGGGGAGGCAATCAGCCCCAGCATTTT
TRBV12-5	NA	TRBJ1-4	NA	CASGVRAEKLFF	TGTGCTAGTGGGGTCAGGGCAGAAAAACTGTTTTTT
TRBV28	TRBD1	TRBJ1-2	NA	CASSFRQGALSGYTF	TGTGCCAGCAGTTTCCGACAGGGGGCGCTGAGTGGCTACACCTTC
TRBV18	NA	TRBJ2-7	once	CASSPRTGRAYEQYF	TGTGCCAGCTCACCACGGACAGGGAGGGCCTACGAGCAGTACTTC
TRBV4-1	NA	TRBJ1-2	NA	CASSQTTGPPNYGYTF	TGCGCCAGCAGCCAAACTACAGGGCCGCCTAACTATGGCTACACCTTC
TRBV18	NA	TRBJ2-5	NA	CASSDTGWRETQYF	TGTGCCAGCTCAGATACAGGGTGGCGCGAGACCCAGTACTTC
TRBV4-2	NA	TRBJ1-4	NA	CASSQDSQTQKNEKLFF	TGTGCCAGCAGCCAAGATTCGCAAACACAGAAGAATGAAAAACTGTTTTTT
TRBV19	TRBD1	TRBJ2-7	NA	CASSIGTGATYEQYF	TGTGCCAGTAGTATTGGGACAGGGGCCACCTACGAGCAGTACTTC
TRBV7-2	NA	TRBJ2-7	NA	CASSLAAGDTYEQYF	TGTGCCAGCAGCTTAGCAGCGGGCGACACCTACGAGCAGTACTTC
TRBV13	TRBD1	TRBJ2-7	NA	CASSGRTGVYEQYF	TGTGCCAGCAGCGGAAGGACAGGGGTCTACGAGCAGTACTTC
TRBV4-1	NA	TRBJ1-3	NA	CASSSSGFGNTIYF	TGCGCCAGCAGCAGTTCAGGGTTTGGAAACACCATATATTTT
TRBV4-2	TRBD2	TRBJ2-7	NA	CASSQERTSGRNEQYF	TGTGCCAGCAGCCAAGAACGAACTAGCGGGAGAAACGAGCAGTACTTC
TRBV19	TRBD1	TRBJ2-3	NA	CASKRTGTGDVGTQYF	TGTGCCAGCAAAAGAACCGGGACAGGGGATGTGGGTACGCAGTATTTT
TRBV28	TRBD1	TRBJ1-5	NA	CASRGPGQRNQPQHF	TGTGCCAGCAGGGGCCCGGGACAGAGAAATCAGCCCCAGCATTTT
TRBV7-2	TRBD1	TRBJ2-5	NA	CASSRDRGTETQYF	TGTGCCAGCAGCCGGGACAGGGGGACGGAGACCCAGTACTTC
TRBV27	TRBD1	TRBJ2-7	NA	CASSLVTGGGYYEQYF	TGTGCCAGCAGTTTGGTGACAGGGGGCGGGTACTACGAGCAGTACTTC
TRBV18	NA	TRBJ2-4	few	CASSPVREAKNIQYF	TGTGCCAGCTCACCAGTACGCGAAGCCAAAAACATTCAGTACTTC
TRBV7-2	TRBD1	TRBJ1-5	NA	CASSPWGQGNQPQHF	TGTGCCAGCAGCCCCTGGGGACAGGGCAATCAGCCCCAGCATTTT
TRBV5-1	NA	TRBJ2-3	NA	CASSLAPGETDTQYF	TGCGCCAGCAGCTTGGCGCCAGGGGAGACAGATACGCAGTATTTT
TRBV11-3	NA	TRBJ2-3	NA	CASSTQGMGTDTQYF	TGTGCCAGCAGCACGCAGGGTATGGGCACAGATACGCAGTATTTT
TRBV4-1	NA	TRBJ2-2	few	CASSQLGGHRSGELFF	TGCGCCAGCAGCCAACTTGGGGGACATCGGAGCGGGGAGCTGTTTTTT
TRBV7-6	NA	TRBJ2-3	once	CAGSLPMDTQYF	TGTGCCGGCAGCTTACCCATGGATACGCAGTATTTT
TRBV4-2	TRBD2	TRBJ2-1	few	CASSTRLAGGSNEQFF	TGTGCCAGCAGCACCCGACTAGCGGGAGGATCGAATGAGCAGTTCTTC
TRBV4-2	NA	TRBJ1-5	few	CASSQETGNQPQHF	TGTGCCAGCAGCCAAGAAACGGGAAATCAGCCCCAGCATTTT
TRBV6-5	TRBD2	TRBJ2-7	few	CASRPSGDHYEQYF	TGTGCCAGCAGGCCTAGCGGGGACCACTACGAGCAGTACTTC